Shown below are 2 T cell receptor beta chains from a single sample sequenced in a study of shared clonotypes between healthy human individuals. The table came from immunoSEQ multiplex PCR; TCRdb's copy has only in-frame clones and leaves some out. Among a few million clones listed, over 85% were seen once. The material sequenced was naive CD4+ T cells sorted from blood. Regarding subset: CD45RA+ positively selected. Receptor source: a man aged 18 to 30 in good health.

Comment on this clone: The sample has other DNA sequences that encode this CDR3 too. The V and J genes are TRBV30 and TRBJ1-1, with unresolved D. V was trimmed by 3 bases and J by 0 bases, leaving 5 bases between them. Germline values: CDR1 GTSNPN, CDR2 SVGIG (reference sequence). The CDR3 totals 12 residues. CDR3 bases: TGTGCCTGGAGAACCATGAACACTGAAGCTTTCTTT. Translation gives CAWRTMNTEAFF.

This clone was seen only a few times. This chain uses TRBV2 with TRBJ1-5; possible D gene TRBD1, 5 bases. Looked up from germline, CDR1 is SNHLY and CDR2 is FYNNEI. The V gene lost 3 bases and the J gene lost 6 bases, with 12 bases spanning the gap. The CDR3 loop spans 14 amino acids. The DNA of the CDR3 is TGTGCCAGCAGTGAGGGGCGGGGTAGTCAGCCCCAGCATTTT. Protein product: CASSEGRGSQPQHF.